The T cell receptor (beta chain) under discussion was sequenced for a study of OX40 agonist ivuxolimab in advanced cancers. Study-level information: The dose-escalation cohort was approximately 85% male, with a mean age of 60 years, ranging about 20 to 79. Enrollees could have had prior anti-PD-1, anti-PD-L1 or anti-CTLA-4 therapy, which approximately 38% had received.

This table comes from immunoSEQ multiplex PCR, and its TCRdb copy is limited to in-frame clones, with some not included. The sample includes about 81,000 clones, more than 75% of them seen just once. The TCR comes from an adult with an advanced solid tumor such as melanoma, head and neck, liver or kidney cancer. Sequenced here: CD4+ or CD8+ T cells sorted from blood, sampled in a trial of the OX40 agonist ivuxolimab.

The CDR3: CASSWDEGGYTF. DNA of the CDR3: TGTGCCAGCAGCTGGGACGAGGGTGGCTACACCTTC. V gene TRBV5-6 combines with J gene TRBJ1-2; D possibly corresponds to TRBD1 (5 bases). Trimming shortened V by 3 bases and J by 7 bases, and 10 bases separated the two germline ends. The CDR3 runs 12 residues. The germline gives CDR1 SGHDT, CDR2 YYEEEE.